This is a list of T cell receptor beta chains from one sample in a study of blood T cell repertoires in COVID-19. Some clones are missing from TCRdb's copy, which holds only in-frame ones; the method was immunoSEQ multiplex PCR. This sample carries some 220,000 clones, over 70% of them seen once, and the ten largest clones take 7.2%. Sequenced: peripheral blood. The receptors stem from a woman aged 70 to 79 with acute or convalescent COVID-19. Both conserved end residues are part of each CDR3. The D gene is left open where the match is weak. Clone size is stated in some rows and not others, as once, few, many or a class when expanded.

TRBJ2-3,-,TRBV24-1,-,CATSDFKQRTDTQYF,TGTGCCACCAGTGATTTCAAACAGCGCACAGATACGCAGTATTTT
TRBJ1-5,once,TRBV19,TRBD1,CASSQGRGNQPQHF,TGTGCCAGTAGTCAGGGCAGGGGGAATCAGCCCCAGCATTTT
TRBJ1-4,-,TRBV21-1,-,CASSKGEGWFEKLFF,TGTGCCAGCAGCAAAGGGGAGGGGTGGTTTGAAAAACTGTTTTTT
TRBJ1-3,-,TRBV7-3,TRBD1,CASSYDREDTIYF,TGTGCCAGCAGCTACGACAGGGAGGACACCATATATTTT
TRBJ1-3,-,TRBV6-6,TRBD1,CASSLDIGTAFYSGNTIYF,TGTGCCAGCAGTCTTGATATTGGGACAGCCTTTTACTCTGGAAACACCATATATTTT
TRBJ2-5,-,TRBV12-5,TRBD2,CASVLASGAQETQYF,TGTGCTAGTGTTTTGGCTAGCGGGGCCCAAGAGACCCAGTACTTC
TRBJ1-2,-,TRBV30,-,CAGSRANYGYTF,TGTGCCGGAAGTCGGGCTAACTATGGCTACACCTTC
TRBJ2-5,few,TRBV7-6,-,CASSLGPRQETQYF,TGTGCCAGCAGCTTAGGACCGCGGCAAGAGACCCAGTACTTC
TRBJ2-3,-,TRBV29-1,TRBD1,CSVVGGYTDTQYF,TGCAGCGTTGTAGGGGGCTACACAGATACGCAGTATTTT
TRBJ1-5,-,TRBV18,-,CASSTGSNQPQHF,TGTGCCAGCTCAACAGGGAGCAATCAGCCCCAGCATTTT
TRBJ2-7,few,TRBV4-1,TRBD1,CASSQEARGNEQYF,TGCGCCAGCAGCCAAGAGGCCAGGGGGAACGAGCAGTACTTC
TRBJ1-4,-,TRBV2,TRBD1,CASQRQGNEKLFF,TGTGCCAGCCAAAGACAGGGGAATGAAAAACTGTTTTTT
TRBJ2-5,-,TRBV18,-,CASSRATVETQYF,TGTGCCAGCTCCAGGGCGACGGTCGAGACCCAGTACTTC
TRBJ1-2,-,TRBV7-9,TRBD1,CASSPQGADYGYTF,TGTGCCAGCAGCCCTCAGGGGGCGGACTATGGCTACACCTTC
TRBJ2-2,-,TRBV10-3,TRBD1,CAISRQGVETGELFF,TGTGCCATCAGCCGACAGGGGGTAGAGACCGGGGAGCTGTTTTTT
TRBJ2-5,-,TRBV5-1,-,CASSLSPGGRQEETQYF,TGCGCCAGCAGCTTATCGCCCGGGGGGCGTCAGGAAGAGACCCAGTACTTC
TRBJ2-3,-,TRBV29-1,-,CSVEEGPDTQYF,TGCAGCGTTGAAGAGGGGCCAGATACGCAGTATTTT
TRBJ2-7,-,TRBV6-2/TRBV6-3,-,CASSLTGFGRYEQYF,TGTGCCAGCAGCCTTACAGGGTTCGGACGCTACGAGCAGTACTTC
TRBJ1-2,-,TRBV5-8,TRBD1,CASSLPTGGPDGYTF,TGTGCCAGCAGCTTGCCGACAGGGGGCCCCGATGGCTACACCTTC
TRBJ1-1,-,TRBV7-8,-,CASSLSRVNTEAFF,TGTGCCAGCAGCTTAAGCCGGGTGAACACTGAAGCTTTCTTT
TRBJ1-2,once,TRBV10-1,-,CASSDRRGGTEGYTF,TGCGCCAGCAGTGATCGTCGAGGAGGGACGGAAGGCTACACCTTC
TRBJ2-3,-,TRBV24-1,-,CATARGSADTQYF,TGTGCCACCGCTAGGGGGTCGGCAGATACGCAGTATTTT
TRBJ2-5,-,TRBV2,TRBD2,CASARGGANQETQYF,TGTGCCAGCGCGCGCGGGGGAGCGAACCAAGAGACCCAGTACTTC
TRBJ1-3,few,TRBV6-6,-,CASKGGWTAAGNTIYF,TGTGCCAGCAAGGGGGGGTGGACCGCCGCTGGAAACACCATATATTTT
TRBJ2-3,-,TRBV7-3,-,CASSLQQGGNTQYF,TGTGCCAGCAGCTTACAACAGGGTGGAAATACGCAGTATTTT
TRBJ2-2,-,TRBV10-3,TRBD2,CAISDVRASGALNTGELFF,TGTGCCATCAGTGACGTCAGGGCTAGCGGGGCGCTGAACACCGGGGAGCTGTTTTTT
TRBJ1-2,once,TRBV10-3,-,CAISEEKSYGYTF,TGTGCCATCAGTGAGGAGAAGTCATATGGCTACACCTTC
TRBJ2-5,-,TRBV5-1,-,CASSLQGLETQYF,TGCGCCAGCAGCTTGCAGGGTTTGGAGACCCAGTACTTC
TRBJ2-2,-,TRBV11-2,TRBD2,CASSPAWGTSYAGELFF,TGTGCCAGCAGCCCCGCTTGGGGGACTAGTTATGCCGGGGAGCTGTTTTTT
TRBJ2-7,-,TRBV3-1/TRBV3-2,-,CASSQDLASVYF,TGTGCCAGCAGCCAAGATTTAGCTAGCGTGTACTTC
TRBJ2-3,-,TRBV6-5,-,CAVSIQGVRADTQYF,TGTGCCGTCTCTATTCAGGGCGTCAGGGCAGATACGCAGTATTTT
TRBJ1-2,-,TRBV29-1,-,CIRQFREDGYTF,TGCATCCGACAGTTCCGTGAGGATGGCTACACCTTC
TRBJ2-5,once,TRBV5-1,-,CASSFSGQETQYF,TGCGCCAGCAGCTTCAGTGGTCAGGAGACCCAGTACTTC
TRBJ1-4,-,TRBV24-1,TRBD1,CATSDGTVLEKLFF,TGTGCCACCAGTGATGGGACAGTGCTGGAAAAACTGTTTTTT
TRBJ2-2,-,TRBV29-1,TRBD1,CSVGMDRGSGELFF,TGCAGCGTGGGAATGGACAGGGGCAGCGGGGAGCTGTTTTTT
TRBJ1-1,-,TRBV29-1,-,CSVDPYMNTEAFF,TGCAGCGTTGACCCCTATATGAACACTGAAGCTTTCTTT
TRBJ1-1,-,TRBV2,-,CASRGDTEAFF,TGTGCCAGCAGGGGCGACACTGAAGCTTTCTTT
TRBJ2-5,-,TRBV7-9,TRBD2,CASSLIPSGFGTQYF,TGTGCCAGCAGCTTAATCCCTAGCGGGTTTGGGACCCAGTACTTC
TRBJ1-5,-,TRBV3-1/TRBV3-2,TRBD1,CASSQGTDGNQPQHF,TGTGCCAGCAGCCAGGGGACAGATGGGAATCAGCCCCAGCATTTT
TRBJ1-1,-,TRBV2,-,CASLLRTEAFF,TGTGCCAGCTTGTTGAGGACTGAAGCTTTCTTT
TRBJ2-5,-,TRBV19,TRBD2,CASSKGGLAGGFGETQYF,TGTGCCAGTAGTAAAGGTGGACTAGCGGGGGGTTTCGGAGAGACCCAGTACTTC
TRBJ1-5,once,TRBV6-5,-,CASSGLLGPQHF,TGTGCCAGCAGCGGTCTTCTTGGTCCCCAGCATTTT
TRBJ2-2,-,TRBV24-1,-,CATSDLGTDTGELFF,TGTGCCACCAGTGATTTGGGCACAGATACCGGGGAGCTGTTTTTT
TRBJ1-1,-,TRBV6-1,-,CASSEMQGNTEAFF,TGTGCCAGCAGTGAAATGCAGGGGAACACTGAAGCTTTCTTT
TRBJ2-2,-,TRBV12-3/TRBV12-4,TRBD1,CASRGQGAGELFF,TGTGCCAGCAGGGGACAGGGGGCAGGGGAGCTGTTTTTT
TRBJ2-2,-,TRBV27,-,CASFQGKLFF,TGTGCCAGCTTCCAGGGAAAGCTGTTTTTT
TRBJ1-2,-,TRBV6-4,TRBD1,CASSATGTGGYGYTF,TGTGCCAGCAGTGCGACCGGGACAGGGGGCTATGGCTACACCTTC
TRBJ2-7,-,TRBV4-1,-,CASSRPERGYEQYF,TGCGCCAGCAGCCGCCCTGAAAGGGGGTACGAGCAGTACTTC
TRBJ1-2,-,TRBV3-1/TRBV3-2,-,CASSHLEGDYGYTF,TGTGCCAGCAGCCATTTGGAAGGAGACTATGGCTACACCTTC
TRBJ2-7,-,TRBV27,TRBD1,CASSPPPQTGYHEQYF,TGTGCCAGCAGTCCGCCACCTCAGACAGGGTACCACGAGCAGTACTTC
TRBJ2-2,-,TRBV4-1,-,CASSQDQALFNTGELFF,TGCGCCAGCAGCCAAGATCAAGCTCTTTTTAACACCGGGGAGCTGTTTTTT
TRBJ1-5,-,TRBV2,-,CASSEGTVNQPQHF,TGTGCCAGCAGTGAAGGGACAGTAAATCAGCCCCAGCATTTT
TRBJ1-2,-,TRBV7-2,TRBD1,CASSEQGSGYTF,TGTGCCAGCAGCGAACAGGGGAGTGGCTACACCTTC
TRBJ1-1,-,TRBV19,-,CASSISGALGRAKYTEAFF,TGTGCCAGTAGTATCAGCGGGGCTCTAGGGCGGGCCAAATACACTGAAGCTTTCTTT
TRBJ2-4,-,TRBV25-1,-,CASSEGWEAKNIQYF,TGTGCCAGCAGTGAAGGGTGGGAGGCCAAAAACATTCAGTACTTC